Shown below are 24 T cell receptor beta chains from a single sample sequenced in a study of blood T cells in healthy people across ages. Next came a second PCR, run for about 7 to 12 cycles, which used a sample-barcoded 5' primer along with a J-beta primer mix. MiXCR was run by TCRdb on the 5' RACE reads, yielding one entry per CDR3 protein. The sample holds roughly 700,000 distinct CDR3 sequences; more than 20% are singletons and the top ten take under 9.5%. These data also featured in a second study, about T cells of mothers and their children.

Specimen: blood. The receptors were sampled from a boy under 18 in good health.

The J gene is TRBJ1-3, the V gene TRBV7-2; D is perhaps TRBD1 (6 bases). This CDR3 region has 14 residues. Germline lookup yields CDR1 SGHTA and CDR2 FQGNSA. The V end lost 5 bases, the J end lost 4 bases, and 12 bases lay between the germline ends. The CDR3, as DNA: TGTGCCAGCAGCACGGGGGGCAGGGGAAACACCATATATTTT. Encoded protein: CASSTGGRGNTIYF.

This clonotype was counted only a few times. This chain connects TRBV28 to TRBJ2-1; 14 positions agree with TRBD2. Judging by the DNA end, TRBJ2-5 fits better; the J call may be wrong. The CDR3 runs 15 residues. Germline loops: CDR1 MDHEN, CDR2 SYDVKM. The CDR3 region is CASSHRLAGGETQYF. The CDR3 nucleotides are TGTGCCAGCAGTCATAGACTAGCGGGAGGGGAGACCCAGTACTTC.

CDR3 in DNA: TGTGCCAGCAGACTGACAGGGCAAAATTCACCCCTCCACTTT. Residues: CASRLTGQNSPLHF. The gene calls are TRBV27 and TRBJ1-6, with 7 bases fitting TRBD1. The V gene end was trimmed by 6 bases and the J gene end by 7 bases; junction bases not matched to a gene: 6. The CDR3 covers 14 residues. The germline CDR1 and CDR2 sequences are MNHEY and SMNVEV (reference sequence).

A few counts support this clonotype. The genes are TRBV7-2 and TRBJ2-5; unclear D gene. Matching the DNA end better, TRBJ2-1 makes the J call doubtful. The germline V gene encodes CDR1 SGHTA and CDR2 FQGNSA. The CDR3 runs to 13 residues. The DNA of the CDR3 is TGTGCCAGCAGTCTCAGGACCAGTGATGAGCAGTTCTTC. As protein: CASSLRTSDEQFF.

This clonotype has just a few counts. The chain is built from TRBV11-1 and TRBJ2-2; D gene uncertain. The germline V and J ends were trimmed by 5 bases and 4 bases, with 8 bases remaining between them. This CDR3 is 13 amino acids long. Germline V lookup: CDR1 SGHAT, CDR2 FQDESV (reference sequence). The CDR3 coding sequence is TGTGCCAGCAGCCAGAGCTCCACCGGGGAGCTGTTTTTT. Amino acids: CASSQSSTGELFF.

This clonotype was counted a few times. The chain carries TRBV29-1 and TRBJ1-2, with D perhaps TRBD1 (5 bases). The CDR3 is made up of 11 amino acids. Trimming stripped 7 bases from V and 5 bases from J, with 11 bases between. From germline, CDR1 is SQVTM and CDR2 ANQGSEA. The CDR3: CSGGDVYGYTF. As DNA, the CDR3 is TGCAGCGGGGGGGACGTTTATGGCTACACCTTC.

DNA for the CDR3: TGTGCCAGCGGCATGGTCAGCGAAAGAGGAAAACTGTTTTTT. This gives the protein CASGMVSERGKLFF. The chain recombines TRBV6-2 or TRBV6-3 with TRBJ1-4, with unresolved D. The CDR3 has 14 residues. Germline CDR1 is MNHEY and CDR2 is SVGEGT. With 8 bases removed from V and 10 bases from J, the gap between germline ends came to 20 bases.

The chain combines TRBV12-3 or TRBV12-4 with TRBJ1-2; weak D call: TRBD1 (6 bases). V was clipped by 8 bases and J by 6 bases, with 19 bases between them. The CDR3 contains 14 residues. The CDR3 DNA reads as TGTGCCAGCGACGGGGAAACAGGGCCCCATGGCTACACCTTC. This codes for CASDGETGPHGYTF.

This clonotype was picked up a small number of times. The chain joins TRBV6-5 to TRBJ2-1; 11 bases align to TRBD2. This CDR3 spans 15 amino acids. The junction had 10 bases not matched to a gene; V was cut back by 5 bases and J by 10 bases. Germline assignment: CDR1 MNHEY and CDR2 SVGAGI. Here the CDR3 DNA reads TGTGCCAGCAGTCTACTTAGCGGGGGGGCGGGCGAGCAGTTCTTC. It yields the protein CASSLLSGGAGEQFF.

This clonotype was counted a few times. This chain joins TRBV2 and TRBJ2-5; the D gene is possibly TRBD2 (5 bases). Gene TRBJ2-7 matches the end of the DNA better, so the J call may be wrong. The length of the CDR3 is 15 residues. From germline, CDR1 is SNHLY and CDR2 FYNNEI. For the CDR3, the DNA is TGTGCCAGCAGTGAAGCTCGCGGGTGGGGCTACGAGCAGTACTTC. Translated: CASSEARGWGYEQYF.

This clonotype showed up just a few times. The V call is TRBV12-3 or TRBV12-4, the J call TRBJ1-5; maybe TRBD1 (6 bases). The CDR3 consists of 15 residues. The ends were cut back, 4 bases at V and 4 bases at J, with 14 bases in the middle. The CDR3 bases are TGTGCCAGCAGTTCCCCACGCAGGGGTAATCAGCCCCAGCATTTT. This codes for CASSSPRRGNQPQHF.

This chain uses TRBV29-1 with TRBJ2-7, with 11 bases aligning to TRBD2. Per the germline V gene, CDR1 is SQVTM and CDR2 is ANQGSEA. There are 13 residues in the CDR3. Germline trimming cut 7 bases from V and 6 bases from J; bases unmatched to any gene: 8. The CDR3 DNA reads as TGCAGCGGACGACTAGCGGGAATGGCCGAGCAGTACTTC. Translation: CSGRLAGMAEQYF.

This clonotype has only a few counts. The J gene is TRBJ2-7, the V gene TRBV28; 11 bases align to TRBD1. CDR1 MDHEN and CDR2 SYDVKM come from the germline V gene. The CDR3 consists of 15 residues. With V trimmed by 3 bases and J by 2 bases, 3 bases remained unmatched. CDR3 bases: TGTGCCAGCAGTTTTTGGGGACAGGGGGCCTACGAGCAGTACTTC. It is translated as CASSFWGQGAYEQYF.

CDR3 nucleotides: TGTGCCAGCAGCTCCTCAGGGGACACCTACGAGCAGTACTTC. It yields the protein CASSSSGDTYEQYF. The chain uses TRBV11-1 and TRBJ2-7, with D perhaps matching TRBD1 (6 bases). The CDR3 runs 14 residues. V gave up 4 bases and J gave up 2 bases, with 12 bases separating them. CDR1 is SGHAT, CDR2 FQDESV, per germline (reference sequence).

This clonotype was counted many times. The chain joins TRBV10-3 to TRBJ2-5; 10 bases fit TRBD2. Per germline, CDR1 ENHRY and CDR2 SYGVKD. Trimming took 0 bases from V and 3 from J; bases not matched to a gene: 1. There are 15 residues in the CDR3. The CDR3 sequence: CAISESLAGEETQYF. The CDR3 nucleotides read TGTGCCATCAGTGAGTCGCTAGCGGGAGAAGAGACCCAGTACTTC.

This chain links TRBV5-1 with TRBJ1-6; D is uncertain. Germline loops: CDR1 SGHRS, CDR2 YFSETQ. The CDR3 is 16 amino acids. V was clipped by 3 bases and J by 0 bases, with 10 bases between them. CDR3 coding DNA: TGCGCCAGCAGCTACCTCGGGGACTCCTATAATTCACCCCTCCACTTT. It encodes CASSYLGDSYNSPLHF.

Details on this clonotype: At one end the junction does not follow the germline gene, possibly because of a read error. The CDR3 bases are TGCGCCAGCAGCTTGCCCCTTAACTATGGCTACACCTTC. It translates to CASSLPLNYGYTF. The chain combines TRBV7-2 with TRBJ1-2; no clear D. The germline gives CDR1 SGHTA, CDR2 FQGNSA. The CDR3 is made up of 13 amino acids.

The J gene is TRBJ2-2, the V gene TRBV29-1; D not certain. Trimming took off 1 base at V and 1 base at J, with 4 bases between the two ends. CDR1 SQVTM and CDR2 ANQGSEA come from the germline V gene. This CDR3 has 13 amino acids. CDR3 region: CSVEAMNTGELFF. Here the CDR3 DNA reads TGCAGCGTTGAAGCCATGAACACCGGGGAGCTGTTTTTT.

The sample holds a few counts of this clonotype. The gene calls are TRBV29-1 and TRBJ2-6; D is unclear. From germline, CDR1 is SQVTM and CDR2 ANQGSEA. Trimming took 4 bases from V and 3 from J, leaving 4 bases between them. The CDR3 spans 12 residues. The CDR3 nucleotides read TGCAGCGTTGTGGATGGGGCCAACGTCCTGACTTTC. Translating it yields CSVVDGANVLTF. Filled out from reference TRBV29-1 and TRBJ2-6, the complete variable domain reads SAVISQKPSRDICQRGTSLTIQCQVDSQVTMMFWYRQQPGQSLTLIATANQGSEATYESGFVIDKFPISRPNLTFSTLTVSNMSPEDSSIYLCSVVDGANVLTFGAGSRLTVL.

This clonotype was seen more than once but under ten times. The V gene is TRBV11-2, the J gene TRBJ2-7; no definite D call. This CDR3 has 16 amino acids. V lost 5 bases, J lost 0 bases, and 17 bases lay in between. CDR1 and CDR2 (germline): SGHAT, FQNNGV. The CDR3 here is CASSLLVGLTSYEQYF. The CDR3 DNA is TGTGCCAGCAGCCTTCTGGTAGGGCTCACCTCCTACGAGCAGTACTTC.

V is TRBV7-2 and J is TRBJ1-2; the match to TRBD1 covers 7 bases. Looked up from germline, CDR1 is SGHTA and CDR2 is FQGNSA. Trimming removed 3 bases from V and 8 bases from J; junction bases left unmatched: 9. This CDR3 has 14 amino acids. CDR3 protein: CASSFRGQVEGYTF. The CDR3 nucleotides read TGTGCCAGCAGCTTCCGAGGACAGGTTGAAGGCTACACCTTC.

A word on this clonotype: A much larger clone differs by one base, so this may be a read error. The chain joins TRBV29-1 to TRBJ2-1, with D possibly called TRBD1 or TRBD2 (6 bases each). CDR3 length equals 15 residues. Looked up from germline, CDR1 is SQVTM and CDR2 is ANQGSEA. Between the trimmed V and J ends, which lost 7 bases and 5 bases, there was a span of 21 bases. CDR3 coding DNA: TGCAGCGAACAGGTGGGGGGCTTTGGAAACAATGAGCAGTTCTTC. Translating gives CSEQVGGFGNNEQFF.

The rearrangement links TRBV12-3 or TRBV12-4 to TRBJ1-2; D gene uncertain. The CDR3 sequence is 12 residues long. Trimming left V 8 bases short and J 8 bases short, with 15 bases between. The CDR3 is CASCSRVGGYTF. The CDR3 DNA follows: TGTGCCAGCTGTTCTAGGGTTGGCGGCTACACCTTC.

The V gene is TRBV2, the J gene TRBJ1-2; D is ambiguous. V lost 5 bases to trimming and J lost 2 bases, with 12 bases between them. CDR3 length: 14 residues. From germline, CDR1 is SNHLY and CDR2 FYNNEI. This CDR3 reads CASSSQANNYGYTF. The CDR3 nucleotides are TGTGCCAGCAGTTCTCAGGCCAACAACTATGGCTACACCTTC.